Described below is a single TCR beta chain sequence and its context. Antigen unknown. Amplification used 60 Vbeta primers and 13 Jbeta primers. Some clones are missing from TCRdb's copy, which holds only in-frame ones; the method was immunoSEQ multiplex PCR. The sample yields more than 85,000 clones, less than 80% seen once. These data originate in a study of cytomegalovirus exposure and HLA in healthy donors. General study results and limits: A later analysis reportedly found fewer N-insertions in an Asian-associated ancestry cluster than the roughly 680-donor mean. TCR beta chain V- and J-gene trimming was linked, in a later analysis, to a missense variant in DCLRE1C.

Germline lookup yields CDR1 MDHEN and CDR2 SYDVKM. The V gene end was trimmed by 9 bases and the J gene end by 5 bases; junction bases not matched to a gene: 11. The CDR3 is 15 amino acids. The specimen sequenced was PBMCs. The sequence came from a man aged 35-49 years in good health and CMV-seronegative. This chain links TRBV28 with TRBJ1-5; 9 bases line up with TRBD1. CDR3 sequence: CASSTPGQGHQPQHF. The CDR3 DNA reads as TGTGCCAGTTCCACCCCGGGACAGGGTCATCAGCCCCAGCATTTT.